These 19 T cell receptor beta chains came from one sample sequenced in a study of graft-versus-host responses after intestinal transplantation. Profiled with immunoSEQ multiplex PCR; TCRdb holds only in-frame clones, not every one. The table has over 10,000 clones, over 85% seen once. Material: PBMCs, obtained roughly 1,000 days after intestinal transplantation. Receptors originate from a human patient who received an intestinal transplant, so some T cells may come from the graft donor.

The rearrangement joins TRBV19 to TRBJ1-2; D is undetermined. With 6 bases removed from V and 8 bases from J, the gap between germline ends came to 13 bases. Germline V gene sequence: CDR1 LNHDA, CDR2 SQIVND (reference sequence). The CDR3 is 12 residues long. CDR3 DNA sequence: TGTGCCAGTAGCGCGGGGTTAGGGGGCTACACCTTC. Translation gives CASSAGLGGYTF.

V usage is TRBV27 and J usage is TRBJ2-7; TRBD1 agrees at 10 bases. CDR1 is MNHEY, CDR2 SMNVEV, per germline (reference sequence). The CDR3 length is 13 residues. Trimming removed 8 bases from V and 3 bases from J; junction bases left unmatched: 4. The CDR3: CASRQGAYYEQYF. DNA for the CDR3: TGTGCCAGCCGACAGGGGGCCTACTACGAGCAGTACTTC.

V is TRBV18 and J is TRBJ2-4, with D perhaps being TRBD1 or TRBD2 (5 bases each). The CDR3 is 15 amino acids. V lost 4 bases to trimming and J lost 7 bases, with 17 bases between them. Germline V CDR1 and CDR2: KGHSH, LQKENI. The CDR3 DNA is TGTGCCAGCTCACAATCGGGGCAGACGGCGAACATTCAGTACTTC. This translates into CASSQSGQTANIQYF.

The chain carries TRBV6-5 and TRBJ2-3; tentatively, D is TRBD2 (6 bases). The length of the CDR3 is 15 residues. V lost 1 base, J lost 4 bases, and 12 bases lay in between. Looked up from germline, CDR1 is MNHEY and CDR2 is SVGAGI. The CDR3 DNA sequence: TGTGCCAGCAGTTACTTTCGGGAGTCCTCAGATACGCAGTATTTT. It encodes CASSYFRESSDTQYF.

This clone was seen a single time. The genes are TRBV5-1 and TRBJ2-3; 15 bases agree with TRBD2. The CDR3 extends over 15 amino acids. The germline CDR1 and CDR2 sequences are SGHRS and YFSETQ. V gave up 3 bases and J gave up 6 bases; unmatched junction bases: 2. This CDR3 reads CASSYGLAGGDTQYF. In DNA form, the CDR3 reads TGCGCCAGCAGCTACGGACTAGCGGGGGGGGATACGCAGTATTTT.

This rearrangement joins TRBV5-1 to TRBJ1-1; TRBD1 matches 8 bases. With 0 bases clipped from V and 5 bases from J, the junction kept 3 bases outside the gene matches. The CDR3 is 14 amino acids. CDR1 is SGHRS and CDR2 is YFSETQ in the germline V gene. DNA for the CDR3: TGCGCCAGCAGCTTGGGTGACAGGGGAACTGAAGCTTTCTTT. This codes for CASSLGDRGTEAFF.

This clone was picked up one time. The chain joins TRBV5-3 to TRBJ2-2; 8 bases line up with TRBD2. TRBV5-3 is classed as an ORF, of uncertain function. The CDR3 sequence is 15 residues long. The ends lost 3 bases at V and 7 bases at J; junction bases unmatched: 8. CDR3 residues: CARSWGAGEDGELFF. CDR3 bases: TGTGCCAGAAGCTGGGGAGCGGGGGAGGACGGGGAGCTGTTTTTT.

The rearrangement joins TRBV7-9 to TRBJ1-5, with TRBD1 identical over 8 bases. The V segment lost 5 bases and the J segment 6 bases; nucleotides outside the gene matches: 9. The CDR3 extends over 15 amino acids. From germline, CDR1 is SEHNR and CDR2 FQNEAQ (reference sequence). The CDR3 protein is CASSPDYRGAQPQHF. Here the CDR3 DNA reads TGTGCCAGCAGCCCGGACTACAGGGGGGCTCAGCCCCAGCATTTT.

The chain is built from TRBV6-5 and TRBJ2-7; 7 bases align to TRBD1. In germline, CDR1 is MNHEY, CDR2 SVGAGI. V shed 10 bases and J 6 bases; nucleotides not matched to a gene: 18. The CDR3 sequence is 15 residues long. The CDR3 sequence: CATSPTGQGVGEQYF. CDR3 in DNA: TGTGCCACCTCTCCCACGGGGCAGGGGGTGGGCGAGCAGTACTTC.

The V call is TRBV7-3, the J call TRBJ2-7, with unresolved D. Germline CDR1 reads SGHTA; CDR2 reads FQGTGA. V was cut by 2 bases and J by 1 base, with 6 bases left in between. The CDR3 spans 13 residues. The CDR3 spells CASSLSPSYEQYF. CDR3 DNA sequence: TGTGCCAGCAGCTTATCACCTTCCTACGAGCAGTACTTC.

V and J are TRBV14 and TRBJ1-5, with 8 bases that match TRBD1. The CDR3 runs to 14 residues. Germline V gives CDR1 SGHDN, CDR2 FVKESK. Unmatched junction bases numbered 12, after V lost 10 bases and J lost 7 bases. The CDR3 sequence is CATRADRGSQPQHF. CDR3 nucleotides: TGTGCCACCCGGGCAGACAGGGGTAGCCAGCCCCAGCATTTT.

This chain uses TRBV9 with TRBJ2-5; maybe TRBD1 (7 bases). CDR1 is SGDLS, CDR2 YYNGEE, per germline. V was shortened by 4 bases and J by 6 bases, with 19 bases between the two germline ends. This CDR3 has 15 amino acids. CDR3 sequence (DNA): TGTGCCAGCAGCCTCGGGACAGAACGGGGGAAGACCCAGTACTTC. This encodes CASSLGTERGKTQYF.

This clone was recorded once. V is TRBV11-1 and J is TRBJ2-1; D not resolved. Trimming cost V 1 base and J 8 bases, with 12 bases left between them. Germline V gives CDR1 SGHAT, CDR2 FQDESV (reference sequence). This CDR3 has 14 residues. The CDR3 is CASSLGRLGDEQFF. CDR3 bases: TGTGCCAGCAGCTTAGGCAGGTTGGGCGATGAGCAGTTCTTC.

Only one count was recorded for this clone. The chain couples TRBV14 to TRBJ1-3; D uncertain. The ends were cut back, 0 bases at V and 8 bases at J, with 14 bases in the middle. The germline CDR1 and CDR2 sequences are SGHDN and FVKESK. The CDR3 runs 15 residues. As DNA, the CDR3 is TGTGCCAGCAGCCAAGAGGTGCCCAGGTCTGACACCATATATTTT. This translates into CASSQEVPRSDTIYF.

The rearrangement links TRBV5-6 to TRBJ1-1, with D perhaps TRBD1 (5 bases). CDR1 and CDR2 from the germline V gene are SGHDT and YYEEEE. CDR3 length equals 13 residues. The V gene lost 6 bases and the J gene lost 0 bases, with 9 bases spanning the gap. As DNA, the CDR3 is TGTGCCAGCAAAGGGACGGTGAACACTGAAGCTTTCTTT. Translating it yields CASKGTVNTEAFF.

This rearrangement joins TRBV5-6 to TRBJ2-5; D unclear. The CDR3 totals 15 residues. CDR1 is SGHDT, CDR2 YYEEEE, per germline. V was pared by 0 bases and J by 5 bases, with 14 bases between. CDR3 DNA sequence: TGTGCCAGCAGCTTGGGGCCCACGACGAGGGAGACCCAGTACTTC. Translation gives CASSLGPTTRETQYF.

The CDR3 nucleotides read TGTGCCAGCAGTCCCTCTACCGCCTACGAGCAGTACTTC. Protein product: CASSPSTAYEQYF. The chain employs TRBV6-6 and TRBJ2-7; D call uncertain. Germline CDR1 and CDR2: MNHNY and SVGAGI (reference sequence). Trimming took off 5 bases at V and 2 bases at J, with 10 bases between the two ends. The CDR3 has 13 residues.

V is TRBV6-5 and J is TRBJ1-6; D ambiguous. Per germline, CDR1 MNHEY and CDR2 SVGAGI. The V and J ends lost 3 bases and 6 bases respectively, with 0 bases between them. This CDR3 has 11 residues. The DNA of the CDR3 is TGTGCCAGCAGTTATAATTCACCCCTCCACTTT. Amino acid sequence: CASSYNSPLHF.

In nucleotides, the CDR3 is TGTGCCAGCAGCCAAGGAGTGTCGGGGTATCAAGAGACCCAGTACTTC. This codes for CASSQGVSGYQETQYF. The chain employs TRBV4-2 and TRBJ2-5, with D maybe TRBD2 (5 bases). This CDR3 is 16 amino acids long. Germline V gene sequence: CDR1 LGHNA, CDR2 YNFKEQ. V was trimmed by 1 base and J by 2 bases, leaving 14 bases between them.